This TCR beta chain was found in a study of OX40 agonist ivuxolimab in advanced cancers. Study overall: A male proportion of just over 80% was recorded, with mean age roughly 60 years and range about 23 to 90. Overall study results and limits: Normalized T-cell clonal expansion was also low in some nonresponders. The antigens recognized by the expanded peripheral T cells, that is their antigen specificity, were not determined.

This CDR3 contains 16 residues. The germline V and J ends were trimmed by 4 bases and 3 bases, with 19 bases remaining between them. In germline, CDR1 is SEHNR, CDR2 FQNEAQ (reference sequence). On this clone itself: Its specificity is not known.

Profiled with immunoSEQ multiplex PCR; TCRdb holds only in-frame clones, not every one. Here the sample spans fewer than 65,000 clones, 94% being singletons. The starting material was CD4+ or CD8+ T cells sorted from blood, obtained in a trial of the OX40 agonist ivuxolimab. This chain uses TRBV7-9 with TRBJ2-7; D perhaps matches TRBD2 (6 bases). The receptor was derived from an adult with an advanced solid tumor such as melanoma, head and neck, liver or kidney cancer. The CDR3 protein is CASSSRREAGYYEQYF. CDR3 nucleotide sequence: TGTGCCAGCAGCTCCCGGAGGGAGGCGGGCTACTACGAGCAGTACTTC.